Described below is a single TCR beta chain sequence and its context. The PCR was carried out with 60 Vbeta primers and 13 Jbeta primers. Profiled with immunoSEQ multiplex PCR; TCRdb holds only in-frame clones, not every one. The sample holds more than 150,000 clones, 70% to 85% seen once. The sample originates from a study of cytomegalovirus exposure and HLA in healthy donors. The TCR comes from a woman aged 45-59 years in good health and CMV-seropositive. The source material was PBMCs.

The DNA of the CDR3 is TGTGCCAGTAGTAGGGGTCGGGGGGACCCATCCACTGAAGCTTTCTTT. It encodes CASSRGRGDPSTEAFF. This chain joins TRBV19 and TRBJ1-1; TRBD1 is a possible D gene (5 bases). Germline V gene sequence: CDR1 LNHDA, CDR2 SQIVND (reference sequence). CDR3 length: 16 amino acids. Deletions cut 4 bases from V and 4 bases from J, with 19 bases between.